Below, 25 T cell receptor beta chains from the same sample are listed, as sequenced in a study of regulatory T cells in long-lasting Graves disease. Noted time point: newly diagnosed GD, antithyroid drugs for less than 3 months. TCR sequences were obtained from RNA taken from PBMCs. For TCR beta, libraries came from iRepertoire HTBI primers and Arm-PCR of CDR3 regions. MiXCR, applied by TCRdb to the multiplex PCR reads, yields one record per CDR3 protein. The table shows about 610,000 distinct CDR3 sequences, with about 15% occurring only once. The same specimen was also included in a second study, on T cells in Graves' hyperthyroidism and ophthalmopathy.

The sequencing used peripheral blood mononuclear cells (PBMCs), collected at new diagnosis, from a patient treated with antithyroid drugs. The receptor set was obtained from a man aged 18-30 years with Graves disease.

This clonotype was recorded at least ten times. The chain carries TRBV12-3 or TRBV12-4 and TRBJ2-5; 12 positions match TRBD2. This CDR3 has 15 residues. V shed 4 bases, J shed 3 bases, and the junction held 3 bases outside the gene matches. DNA for the CDR3: TGTGCCAGCAGTTCCCGACTAGCGGGAGAAGAGACCCAGTACTTC. It translates to CASSSRLAGEETQYF.

This clonotype was counted between two and nine times. A junction end diverges from the germline sequence, so it may reflect a read error. V gene TRBV7-9 combines with J gene TRBJ2-5, with D tentatively TRBD2 (5 bases). This CDR3 is 14 amino acids long. Germline lookup yields CDR1 SEHNR and CDR2 FQNEAQ (reference sequence). CDR3 sequence reads: CASSFSRGWETQHF. CDR3 in DNA: TGTGCCAGCAGCTTTTCCCGAGGTTGGGAGACCCAGCACTTC.

This chain joins TRBV20-1 and TRBJ2-1; perhaps TRBD2 as D (5 bases). CDR1 and CDR2 (germline): DFQATT, SNEGSKA (reference sequence). The length of the CDR3 is 15 residues. Trimming took 6 bases from V and 7 from J, leaving 22 bases between them. The CDR3 nucleotides are TGCAGTGCCCTCCCCGGGGAACTTTTGGGTAATGAGCAGTTCTTC. Translating gives CSALPGELLGNEQFF.

The rearrangement uses TRBV28 and TRBJ1-2; the D gene is possibly TRBD1 (5 bases). In germline, CDR1 is MDHEN, CDR2 SYDVKM. The CDR3 extends over 12 amino acids. The germline V and J ends were trimmed by 5 bases and 3 bases, with 7 bases remaining between them. The CDR3 nucleotides read TGTGCCAGCAGTGGGACTGACTATGGCTACACCTTC. This encodes CASSGTDYGYTF.

This clonotype was observed a handful of times. V gene TRBV9 combines with J gene TRBJ2-3, with 8 bases lining up with TRBD2. Germline CDR1 reads SGDLS; CDR2 reads YYNGEE. With 2 bases clipped from V and 0 bases from J, the junction kept 5 bases outside the gene matches. The CDR3 consists of 16 residues. CDR3 amino acids: CASSVVAGTSTDTQYF. CDR3 nucleotides: TGTGCCAGCAGCGTCGTAGCGGGGACTAGCACAGATACGCAGTATTTT.

This clonotype was seen many times. The CDR3: CASSPTSTYEQYF. The CDR3 nucleotides are TGTGCCAGCAGTCCGACAAGTACCTACGAGCAGTACTTC. The chain recombines TRBV2 with TRBJ2-7; D unclear. The CDR3 runs 13 residues. Germline CDR1 reads SNHLY; CDR2 reads FYNNEI. Trimming removed 5 bases from V and 2 bases from J, with 10 bases in between.

This clonotype was seen many times. The V gene is TRBV20-1, the J gene TRBJ2-3, with 11 bases that match TRBD2. J lost 2 bases, V lost 3 bases, and 7 bases had no gene match. The germline V gene encodes CDR1 DFQATT and CDR2 SNEGSKA (reference sequence). The CDR3 is 16 residues long. DNA of the CDR3: TGCAGTGCTAGGGGGACGACTAGCGGGACCACAGATACGCAGTATTTT. It is translated as CSARGTTSGTTDTQYF.

This clonotype was observed many times. The chain combines TRBV20-1 with TRBJ2-5, with TRBD2 identical over 11 bases. V lost 3 bases and J lost 7; bases outside the gene matches: 16. CDR3 length: 17 amino acids. Looked up from germline, CDR1 is DFQATT and CDR2 is SNEGSKA (reference sequence). The CDR3 loop is CSASDSGRATHSGTQYF. CDR3 DNA sequence: TGCAGTGCTAGCGATAGCGGGAGGGCCACCCATTCTGGGACCCAGTACTTC.

This clonotype came up a few times. In DNA, the CDR3 is TGTGCCATCATGGCAGGAGACCACTCTGGGGCCAACGTCCTGACTTTC. Its protein is CAIMAGDHSGANVLTF. The chain links TRBV10-3 to TRBJ2-6; no reliable D call. CDR3 length equals 16 residues. V was shortened by 7 bases and J by 0 bases, with 13 bases between the two germline ends. Germline V lookup: CDR1 ENHRY, CDR2 SYGVKD.

The rearrangement links TRBV11-2 to TRBJ2-1; TRBD2 agrees at 9 bases. V lost 1 base, J lost 3 bases, and 4 bases stayed unmatched. Germline V gives CDR1 SGHAT, CDR2 FQNNGV. The CDR3 runs to 16 residues. The CDR3 reads CASSLVAGGYYNEQFF. The DNA of the CDR3 is TGTGCCAGCAGCTTAGTTGCGGGAGGGTACTACAATGAGCAGTTCTTC.

The sample holds one count of this clonotype. The V and J genes are TRBV12-3 or TRBV12-4 and TRBJ2-3; TRBD1 agrees at 9 bases. CDR3 length equals 17 residues. With V trimmed by 6 bases and J by 0 bases, 10 bases remained unmatched. CDR3 coding DNA: TGTGCCAGCAGACCCGGGACAGGGCGGGCGAGCACAGATACGCAGTATTTT. Encoded protein: CASRPGTGRASTDTQYF.

In DNA, the CDR3 is TGTGCCAGCAGCTTAGAAGGGGGAGGGCCTTCCTACGAGCAGTACTTC. This codes for CASSLEGGGPSYEQYF. The chain carries TRBV7-2 and TRBJ2-7; tentative D call: TRBD2 (7 bases). From germline, CDR1 is SGHTA and CDR2 FQGNSA. The CDR3 consists of 16 residues. Trimming cost V 1 base and J 1 base, with 14 bases left between them.

The chain recombines TRBV27 with TRBJ1-1; possibly TRBD1 for D (6 bases). The CDR3 sequence is 14 residues long. Deletions cut 8 bases from V and 0 bases from J, with 13 bases between. Germline loops: CDR1 MNHEY, CDR2 SMNVEV (reference sequence). CDR3 sequence: CASRGTTMNTEAFF. The CDR3 bases are TGTGCCAGCCGAGGGACAACGATGAACACTGAAGCTTTCTTT.

In this sample, this clonotype turned up many times. This sequence joins TRBV18 and TRBJ2-4; the match to TRBD2 covers 11 bases. CDR3 length: 15 amino acids. Germline CDR1 reads KGHSH; CDR2 reads LQKENI. With V trimmed by 6 bases and J by 3 bases, 4 bases remained unmatched. CDR3 sequence reads: CASSASGGNKNIQYF. The CDR3 DNA reads as TGTGCCAGCTCGGCTAGCGGGGGGAACAAAAACATTCAGTACTTC.

This clonotype was found a few times. The genes are TRBV20-1 and TRBJ2-5, with TRBD2 matching over 11 bases. The CDR3 length is 15 residues. V gave up 0 bases and J gave up 4 bases; unmatched junction bases: 4. Germline V gives CDR1 DFQATT, CDR2 SNEGSKA (reference sequence). CDR3 sequence reads: CSARDPGTSGETQYF. CDR3 coding DNA: TGCAGTGCTAGAGATCCCGGGACTAGCGGAGAGACCCAGTACTTC.

The genes are TRBV20-1 and TRBJ1-2; D uncertain. The germline gives CDR1 DFQATT, CDR2 SNEGSKA (reference sequence). This CDR3 is 13 amino acids long. V lost 1 base to trimming and J lost 4 bases, with 10 bases between them. This CDR3 is CSARADGSYGYTF. The DNA of the CDR3 is TGCAGTGCTAGAGCGGACGGCAGCTATGGCTACACCTTC.

At least ten counts were recorded for this clonotype. V usage is TRBV27 and J usage is TRBJ2-7; 9 bases fit TRBD1. Germline CDR1 reads MNHEY; CDR2 reads SMNVEV (reference sequence). The CDR3 has 16 residues. The V and J ends lost 5 bases and 2 bases, in that order; junction bases with no gene match: 10. The CDR3 protein is CASSPSRTGATYEQYF. CDR3 in DNA: TGTGCCAGCAGTCCGTCAAGGACAGGGGCTACCTACGAGCAGTACTTC.

This clonotype was seen many times. This sequence joins TRBV7-2 and TRBJ2-5; 12 nucleotides agree with TRBD2. Germline CDR1 is SGHTA and CDR2 is FQGNSA. After removal of 3 bases from V and 4 bases from J, the junction contained 6 bases not matched to a gene. There are 16 residues in the CDR3. The CDR3: CASSFGLAGYGETQYF. For the CDR3, the DNA is TGTGCCAGCAGCTTCGGACTAGCGGGATATGGAGAGACCCAGTACTTC.

This clonotype was counted at least ten times. This chain links TRBV3-1 with TRBJ2-5, with TRBD2 identical over 8 bases. Germline-derived CDR1 and CDR2 are LGHDT and YNNKEL (reference sequence). Trimming at V came to 6 bases and at J to 1 base, leaving 10 bases not matched to a gene. The CDR3 spans 16 residues. This chain's CDR3 is CASRPPASGFQETQYF. The CDR3 region has the DNA TGTGCCAGCAGACCACCGGCTAGCGGGTTCCAAGAGACCCAGTACTTC.

This clonotype was counted ten times or more. The chain has TRBV5-1 and TRBJ2-5, with 8 bases lining up with TRBD1. CDR3 size: 14 residues. CDR1 SGHRS and CDR2 YFSETQ come from the germline V gene. The junction had 7 bases not matched to a gene; V was cut back by 4 bases and J by 5 bases. DNA of the CDR3: TGCGCCAGCAGCAACCAGGGGGCTCGGGAGACCCAGTACTTC. Protein sequence: CASSNQGARETQYF.

This clonotype appeared a few times. This rearrangement joins TRBV11-2 to TRBJ2-2; 9 nucleotides align to TRBD1. The CDR3 is 15 residues long. The V segment lost 10 bases and the J segment 3 bases; nucleotides outside the gene matches: 9. The germline gives CDR1 SGHAT, CDR2 FQNNGV. CDR3 sequence reads: CATTRRTGDTGELFF. CDR3 in DNA: TGTGCCACCACTCGGCGGACAGGGGACACCGGGGAGCTGTTTTTT. Using reference TRBV11-2 and TRBJ2-2 for the parts outside the CDR3, the full variable domain is EAGVAQSPRYKIIEKRQSVAFWCNPISGHATLYWYQQILGQGPKLLIQFQNNGVVDDSQLPKDRFSAERLKGVDSTLKIQPAKLEDSAVYLCATTRRTGDTGELFFGEGSRLTVL.

In its sample, this clonotype was seen a few times. The chain joins TRBV7-2 to TRBJ2-6; a weak D match, TRBD1 (6 bases). Germline-derived CDR1 and CDR2 are SGHTA and FQGNSA. The germline V and J ends were trimmed by 1 base and 2 bases, with 12 bases remaining between them. This CDR3 has 17 residues. The CDR3 nucleotides are TGTGCCAGCAGCTTAGTCCCCTCAGGGGCTGGGGCCAACGTCCTGACTTTC. Its translation: CASSLVPSGAGANVLTF.

This clonotype was seen repeatedly, ten times or more. This chain links TRBV15 with TRBJ2-3; D is unresolved. This CDR3 has 16 residues. Germline values: CDR1 LNHNV, CDR2 YYDKDF (reference sequence). V was cut by 0 bases and J by 1 base, with 11 bases left in between. The DNA of the CDR3 is TGTGCCACCAGCAGAGAGGCCAGTCTAGGCACAGATACGCAGTATTTT. It codes for CATSREASLGTDTQYF.

This clonotype was detected many times. This sequence joins TRBV20-1 and TRBJ2-1, with TRBD1 as a possible D gene (6 bases). CDR3 size: 14 residues. Trimming took 5 bases from V and 7 from J, leaving 18 bases between them. Germline values: CDR1 DFQATT, CDR2 SNEGSKA (reference sequence). The CDR3 spells CSAGTRRDKNEQFF. The CDR3 DNA sequence: TGCAGTGCTGGTACTAGACGGGACAAGAATGAGCAGTTCTTC.

V and J are TRBV2 and TRBJ2-7; TRBD1 matches at 9 bases. Germline CDR1 is SNHLY and CDR2 is FYNNEI. Losses at the gene ends were 6 bases for V and 2 bases for J; bases not matched to a gene: 8. The CDR3 covers 15 residues. The CDR3 loop is CASRAGTGSPYEQYF. Here the CDR3 DNA reads TGTGCCAGCAGGGCCGGGACAGGGTCGCCCTACGAGCAGTACTTC.